This TCR beta chain is from a study of technical replicates of blood from a handful of donors. Some clones are missing from TCRdb's copy, which holds only in-frame ones; the method was immunoSEQ multiplex PCR. The repertoire holds 100,000 or so clones, with roughly 95% as singletons. The CDR3 spans 14 residues. Trimming removed 0 bases at V and 4 bases at J, with 10 bases between. Germline lookup yields CDR1 SGDLS and CDR2 YYNGEE. J is TRBJ2-5 and V is TRBV9; D gene ambiguous. The specimen sequenced was T cells isolated from PBMCs. The TCR sequence derives from a human donor in good health. The CDR3 DNA reads TGTGCCAGCAGCGTAGCCGATGAGAGAGAGACCCAGTACTTC. Protein product: CASSVADERETQYF.